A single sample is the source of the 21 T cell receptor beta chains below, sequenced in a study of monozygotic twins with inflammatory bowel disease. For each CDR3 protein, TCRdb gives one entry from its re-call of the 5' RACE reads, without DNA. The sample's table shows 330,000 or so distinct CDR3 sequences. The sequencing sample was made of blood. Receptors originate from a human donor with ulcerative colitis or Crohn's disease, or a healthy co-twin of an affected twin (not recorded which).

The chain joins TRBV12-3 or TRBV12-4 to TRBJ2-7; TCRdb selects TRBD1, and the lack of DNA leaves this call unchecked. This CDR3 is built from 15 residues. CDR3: CASSPRQGSSYEQYF.

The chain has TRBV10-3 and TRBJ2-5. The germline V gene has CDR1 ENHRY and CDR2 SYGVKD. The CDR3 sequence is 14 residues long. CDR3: CAISESSGQETQYF.

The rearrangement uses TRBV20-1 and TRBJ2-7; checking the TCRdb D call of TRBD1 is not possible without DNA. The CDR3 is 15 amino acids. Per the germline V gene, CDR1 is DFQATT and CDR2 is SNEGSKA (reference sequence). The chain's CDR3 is CSASSPGQGAGEQYF.

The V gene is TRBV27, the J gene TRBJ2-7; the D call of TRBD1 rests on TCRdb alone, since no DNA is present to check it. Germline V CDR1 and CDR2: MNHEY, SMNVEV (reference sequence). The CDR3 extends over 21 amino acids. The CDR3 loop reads CASSQKVPGTGRTLQAYEQYF.

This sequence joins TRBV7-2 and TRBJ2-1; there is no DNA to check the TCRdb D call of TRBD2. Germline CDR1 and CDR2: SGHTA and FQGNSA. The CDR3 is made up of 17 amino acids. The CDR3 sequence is CASSLEGTSRPKNEQFF.

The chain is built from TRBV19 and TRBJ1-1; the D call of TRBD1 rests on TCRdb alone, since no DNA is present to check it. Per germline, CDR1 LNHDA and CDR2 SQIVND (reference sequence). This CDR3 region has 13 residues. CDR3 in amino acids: CATLRGMGAEAFF.

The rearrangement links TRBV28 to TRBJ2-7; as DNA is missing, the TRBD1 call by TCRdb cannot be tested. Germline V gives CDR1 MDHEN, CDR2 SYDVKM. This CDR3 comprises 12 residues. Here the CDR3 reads CASSVTGLGQYF.

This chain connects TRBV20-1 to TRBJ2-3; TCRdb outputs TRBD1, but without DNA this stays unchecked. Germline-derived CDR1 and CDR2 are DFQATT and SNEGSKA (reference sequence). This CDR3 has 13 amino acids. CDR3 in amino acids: CSARVGGPDTQYF.

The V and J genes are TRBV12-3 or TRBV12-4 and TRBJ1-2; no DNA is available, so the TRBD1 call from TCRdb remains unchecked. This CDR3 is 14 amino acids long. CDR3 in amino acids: CASRGTGISYGYTF.

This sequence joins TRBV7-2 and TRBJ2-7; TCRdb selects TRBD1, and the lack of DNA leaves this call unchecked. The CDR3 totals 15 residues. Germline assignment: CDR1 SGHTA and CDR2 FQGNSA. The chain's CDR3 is CASSLVGTESREQYF.

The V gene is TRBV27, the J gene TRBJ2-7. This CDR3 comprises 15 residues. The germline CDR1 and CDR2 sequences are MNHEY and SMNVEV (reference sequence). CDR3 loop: CASSLLLATFYEQYF.

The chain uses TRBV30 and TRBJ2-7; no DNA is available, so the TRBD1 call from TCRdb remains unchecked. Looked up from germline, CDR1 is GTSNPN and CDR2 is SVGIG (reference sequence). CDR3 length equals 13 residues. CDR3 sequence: CAWNRDITYEQYF. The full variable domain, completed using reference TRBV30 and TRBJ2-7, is SQTIHQWPATLVQPVGSPLSLECTVEGTSNPNLYWYRQAAGRGLQLLFYSVGIGQISSEVPQNLSASRPQDRQFILSSKKLLLSDSGFYLCAWNRDITYEQYFGPGTRLTVT.

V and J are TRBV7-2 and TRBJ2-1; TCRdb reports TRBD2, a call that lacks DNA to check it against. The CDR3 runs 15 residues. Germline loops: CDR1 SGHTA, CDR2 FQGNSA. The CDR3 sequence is CASSLVLAGNNEQFF.

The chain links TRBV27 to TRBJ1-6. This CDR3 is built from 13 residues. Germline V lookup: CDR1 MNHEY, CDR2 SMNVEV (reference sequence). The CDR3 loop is CASTEWLNSPLHF.

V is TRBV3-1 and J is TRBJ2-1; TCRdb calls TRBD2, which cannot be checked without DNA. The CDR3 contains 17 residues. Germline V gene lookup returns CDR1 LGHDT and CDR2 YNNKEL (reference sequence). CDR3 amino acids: CASSQAVPSGGANEQFF.

The CDR3 sequence is CASSDGYGGTDTQYF. This chain links TRBV7-9 with TRBJ2-3. Germline loops: CDR1 SEHNR, CDR2 FQNEAQ (reference sequence). The CDR3 has 15 residues. Looking up the rest from reference TRBV7-9 and TRBJ2-3 gives the full variable domain: DTGVSQNPRHKITKRGQNVTFRCDPISEHNRLYWYRQTLGQGPEFLTYFQNEAQLEKSRLLSDRFSAERPKGSFSTLEIQRTEQGDSAMYLCASSDGYGGTDTQYFGPGTRLTVL.

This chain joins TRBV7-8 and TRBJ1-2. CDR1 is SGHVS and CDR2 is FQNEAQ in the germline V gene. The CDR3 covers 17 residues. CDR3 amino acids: CASSLSYAKPSLRGYTF.

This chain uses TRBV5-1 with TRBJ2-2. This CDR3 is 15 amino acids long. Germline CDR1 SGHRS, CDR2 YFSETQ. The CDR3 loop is CASSFVNSGTGELFF.

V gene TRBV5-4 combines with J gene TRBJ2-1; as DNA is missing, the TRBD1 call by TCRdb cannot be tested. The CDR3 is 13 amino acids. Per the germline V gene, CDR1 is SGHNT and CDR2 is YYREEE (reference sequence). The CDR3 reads CASSRTAYNEQFF.

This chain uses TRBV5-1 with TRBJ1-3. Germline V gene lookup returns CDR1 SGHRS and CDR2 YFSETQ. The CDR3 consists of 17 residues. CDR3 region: CASSLVGGQHSGNTIYF.

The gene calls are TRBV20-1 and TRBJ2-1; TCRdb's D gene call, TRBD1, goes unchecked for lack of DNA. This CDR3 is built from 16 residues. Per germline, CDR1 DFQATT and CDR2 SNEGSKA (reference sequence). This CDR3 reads CKALRGGPSSYNEQFF.